This T cell receptor beta chain was sequenced for a study of Graves' ophthalmopathy and Graves' hyperthyroidism. Study-level points and caveats: Ophthalmopathy progression was predicted with 70.59% sensitivity and 72% to 75% specificity. In blood, most expanded thyroid clonotypes above 0.001 frequency were also detected.

For repertoire sequencing, the TCR beta CDR3 regions were amplified from RNA transcripts. An initial RT-PCR round employing HTBI primers preceded a second-round multiplex PCR. TCRdb called the multiplex PCR reads again in MiXCR, with one record for every CDR3 protein. The sample has hundreds of thousands of distinct CDR3 sequences; about 21% are singletons. CDR1 MDHEN and CDR2 SYDVKM come from the germline V gene. V lost 7 bases and J 8 bases, leaving 17 bases between the germline ends. The CDR3 is 13 amino acids. This clonotype came up many times. Its matching antigen is unknown. What was sequenced was peripheral blood. The receptor's source is a woman between 18 and 30 years old with stable Graves' hyperthyroidism. The chain uses TRBV28 and TRBJ1-2; the D is unclear. In nucleotides, the CDR3 is TGTGCCAGCAAGGCGGGCCTTACGTGGGGCTACACCTTC. It translates to CASKAGLTWGYTF.